Below are 9 T cell receptor beta chains sequenced from a single sample in a study of T cells in Graves' hyperthyroidism and ophthalmopathy. The source material, RNA transcripts, was used to amplify TCR beta CDR3 regions. In the first-round RT-PCR of the TCR CDR3, the HTBI primer set was used. MiXCR was run by TCRdb on the multiplex PCR reads, yielding one entry per CDR3 protein. This table holds more than 350,000 distinct CDR3 sequences, around 15% found once. Sequenced sample: blood. The source is a woman aged 55 to 70 with Graves' ophthalmopathy.

A few counts support this clonotype. This chain joins TRBV9 and TRBJ1-4; D gene ambiguous. The CDR3 contains 15 residues. Germline loops: CDR1 SGDLS, CDR2 YYNGEE. The V gene lost 4 bases and the J gene lost 6 bases, with 16 bases spanning the gap. The CDR3 reads CASSLGSVRDEKLFF. CDR3 DNA: TGTGCCAGCAGCCTAGGGTCTGTTCGGGATGAAAAACTGTTTTTT.

The table lists this clonotype with many counts. This rearrangement joins TRBV29-1 to TRBJ2-3; D gene uncertain. The germline V gene encodes CDR1 SQVTM and CDR2 ANQGSEA. With 4 bases removed from V and 2 bases from J, the gap between germline ends came to 10 bases. The CDR3 length is 13 residues. In DNA form, the CDR3 reads TGCAGCGTTGGGGTTTCGTCCACAGATACGCAGTATTTT. Its translation: CSVGVSSTDTQYF.

Details on this clonotype: A much larger clonotype is one base distant, so this may be a read error. The V call is TRBV2, the J call TRBJ2-5; tentative D call: TRBD1 (5 bases). V was cut by 8 bases and J by 5 bases, with 9 bases left in between. CDR3 length: 11 amino acids. From germline, CDR1 is SNHLY and CDR2 FYNNEI. CDR3 protein: CASGAAETQYF. The CDR3 coding sequence is TGTGCCAGCGGGGCGGCGGAGACCCAGTACTTC.

This clonotype appeared many times. The chain has TRBV6-1 and TRBJ1-4, with 7 bases identical to TRBD1. The germline CDR1 and CDR2 sequences are MNHNS and SASEGT. V lost 6 bases and J lost 6; bases outside the gene matches: 19. The CDR3 sequence is 18 residues long. The CDR3 DNA reads TGTGCCAGCAGGGACGACAGGGTGACGGCCGCCGGGTATGAAAAACTGTTTTTT. This encodes CASRDDRVTAAGYEKLFF.

The table lists this clonotype with many counts. This chain uses TRBV2 with TRBJ2-2, with 8 bases lining up with TRBD1. The CDR3 covers 15 residues. Germline V gene sequence: CDR1 SNHLY, CDR2 FYNNEI. J gave up 7 bases and V 3 bases, and 7 bases lay outside the gene matches. The CDR3 DNA reads TGTGCCAGCAGTGACGGCAGGGGGCAGGTCGGGGAGCTGTTTTTT. Protein product: CASSDGRGQVGELFF. The complete variable domain, with remaining parts taken from reference TRBV2 and TRBJ2-2, reads EPEVTQTPSHQVTQMGQEVILRCVPISNHLYFYWYRQILGQKVEFLVSFYNNEISEKSEIFDDQFSVERPDGSNFTLKIRSTKLEDSAMYFCASSDGRGQVGELFFGEGSRLTVL.

The chain employs TRBV19 and TRBJ2-1, with TRBD2 matching 12 bases. Germline CDR1 is LNHDA and CDR2 is SQIVND (reference sequence). This CDR3 has 14 amino acids. J lost 6 bases, V lost 4 bases, and 1 base had no gene match. The CDR3 here is CASSRGLAGNEQFF. The CDR3 nucleotides are TGTGCCAGTAGTAGGGGACTAGCGGGCAATGAGCAGTTCTTC.

Many counts were recorded for this clonotype. The rearrangement links TRBV3-1 to TRBJ2-7; 9 nucleotides match TRBD2. This CDR3 has 15 amino acids. Germline lookup yields CDR1 LGHDT and CDR2 YNNKEL (reference sequence). Losses at the gene ends were 2 bases for V and 6 bases for J; bases not matched to a gene: 8. The CDR3 spells CASSQYGREGSEQYF. The CDR3 DNA reads as TGTGCCAGCAGCCAATACGGGCGGGAGGGGAGCGAGCAGTACTTC.

The sample holds many counts of this clonotype. The rearrangement links TRBV7-9 to TRBJ2-6; D unresolved. Germline V gene data show CDR1 as SEHNR and CDR2 as FQNEAQ (reference sequence). V dropped 1 base and J dropped 9 bases, with 7 bases sitting between them. CDR3 length: 13 residues. The chain's CDR3 is CASSLGSINVLTF. The CDR3, as DNA: TGTGCCAGCAGCTTAGGGTCGATCAACGTCCTGACTTTC.

There are many counts of this clonotype. This chain links TRBV7-2 with TRBJ2-5; no definite D call. Trimming left V 1 base short and J 7 bases short, with 10 bases between. Germline V gene lookup returns CDR1 SGHTA and CDR2 FQGNSA. The length of the CDR3 is 13 residues. This CDR3 is CASSLEGLRTQYF. In DNA, the CDR3 is TGTGCCAGCAGCTTAGAAGGGTTGAGGACCCAGTACTTC.